This TCR beta chain came from a study of T cell repertoires in cytomegalovirus infection (dated by TCRdb to the late 2010s). General notes on the study: Because public TCR beta signatures pointed to carriage of CMV infection together with the matching HLA type, the HLA type of each donor mattered for the analysis.

Trimming leaves V shorter by 2 bases and J shorter by 0 bases, with the junction holding 3 bases beyond the gene matches. The CDR3 sequence holds 15 residues, the cysteine and phenylalanine included. Solely the CDR3 DNA is kept, with 45 bases framed from the first base. CDR1 and CDR2 (MNHEY, SVGEGT) derive from the germline V gene. This clonotype was counted between two and nine times. Its antigen has not been determined. The record has no base qualities; no much larger clone is one base away. For sequencing, an Illumina HiSeq 1500 was employed. TCRdb reran the public reads through fastp at Q25 and MiXCR, keeping productive beta chains. Entries that share a CDR3 protein sequence are merged under the most common genes and DNA. A total of roughly 200,000 distinct CDR3 sequences appear in this sample, approximately 17% of them only once. The ten top clones hold approximately 26% of the sample. Paper-wide results and their limitations: In both this cohort and an independent roughly 400-donor cohort, the cumulative frequency of public TCR beta family members distinguished carriers of CMV infection plus the relevant HLA type. The ex vivo response was dominated by HLA-C-restricted CMV-specific TCR beta clonotypes, which also provided the single most frequent clonotype in two of eight donors.

Sequenced material: CD8+ T cells from PBMCs. The sequence links TRBV6-2 or TRBV6-3 to TRBJ2-7, and 8 junctional nucleotides match TRBD1. The clonotype originates from a human donor in good health (CMV status not recorded). Some clones in this sample may be carry-over from other donors' samples. CDR3 protein: CASSYPGQVSYEQYF. In nucleotide form, the sequence is TGTGCCAGCAGTTACCCGGGACAGGTCTCCTACGAGCAGTACTTC.